This T cell receptor (beta chain) was obtained from a study of blood T cells in healthy people across ages. In this sample, this clonotype turned up a few times. The use of a sample-barcoded 5' primer and a J-beta primer mix characterized a second PCR of 7 to 11 cycles. TCRdb re-called the 5' RACE reads with MiXCR, one entry per CDR3 protein. This sample has roughly 800,000 distinct CDR3 sequences, with around 25% found just once. With 5 bases removed from V and 4 bases from J, the gap between germline ends came to 10 bases. This CDR3 region has 13 residues. CDR1 SEHNR and CDR2 FQNEAQ come from the germline V gene (reference sequence). The same data also went into a second study, on T cells of mothers and their children. That study reports: The study found slightly higher but non-significant overlap in related versus unrelated mother-child pairs.

The chain combines TRBV7-9 with TRBJ2-3; possible D gene TRBD1, 5 bases. The source material was blood. The TCR originated in a boy younger than 18 in good health. The DNA for the CDR3 is TGTGCCAGCAGCCCACGACAGCCAGATACGCAGTATTTT. Protein sequence: CASSPRQPDTQYF.